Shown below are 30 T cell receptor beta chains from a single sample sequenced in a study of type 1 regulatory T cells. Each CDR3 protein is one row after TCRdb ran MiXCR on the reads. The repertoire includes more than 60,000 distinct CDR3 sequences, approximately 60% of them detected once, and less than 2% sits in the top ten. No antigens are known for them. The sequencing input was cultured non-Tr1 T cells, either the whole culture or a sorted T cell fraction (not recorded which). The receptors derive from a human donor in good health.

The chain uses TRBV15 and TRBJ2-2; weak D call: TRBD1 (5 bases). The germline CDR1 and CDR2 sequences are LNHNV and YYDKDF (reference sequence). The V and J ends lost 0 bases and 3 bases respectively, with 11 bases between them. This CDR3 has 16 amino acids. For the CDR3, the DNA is TGTGCCACCAGCAGAGACAGGGCGTGGGACACCGGGGAGCTGTTTTTT. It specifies CATSRDRAWDTGELFF. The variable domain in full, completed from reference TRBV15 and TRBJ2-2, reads DAMVIQNPRYQVTQFGKPVTLSCSQTLNHNVMYWYQQKSSQAPKLLFHYYDKDFNNEADTPDNFQSRRPNTSFCFLDIRSPGLGDTAMYLCATSRDRAWDTGELFFGEGSRLTVL.

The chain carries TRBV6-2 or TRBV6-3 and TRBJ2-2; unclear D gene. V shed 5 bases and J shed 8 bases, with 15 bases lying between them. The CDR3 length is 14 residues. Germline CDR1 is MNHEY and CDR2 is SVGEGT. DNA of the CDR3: TGTGCCAGCAGTCGAGGACCCCCTTTTGGGGAGCTGTTTTTT. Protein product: CASSRGPPFGELFF.

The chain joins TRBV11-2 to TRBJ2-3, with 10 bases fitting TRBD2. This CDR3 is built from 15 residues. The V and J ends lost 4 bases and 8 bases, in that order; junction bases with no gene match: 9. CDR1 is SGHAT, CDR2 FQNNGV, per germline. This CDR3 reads CASSSSASGSGTQYF. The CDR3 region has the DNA TGTGCCAGCAGCTCCTCGGCTAGCGGGAGTGGTACGCAGTATTTT.

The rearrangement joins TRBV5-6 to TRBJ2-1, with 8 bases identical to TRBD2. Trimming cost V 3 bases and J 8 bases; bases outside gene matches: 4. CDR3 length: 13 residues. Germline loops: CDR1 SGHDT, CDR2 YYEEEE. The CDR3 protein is CASSYSGRDEQFF. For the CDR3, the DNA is TGTGCCAGCAGCTACAGCGGGAGAGATGAGCAGTTCTTC.

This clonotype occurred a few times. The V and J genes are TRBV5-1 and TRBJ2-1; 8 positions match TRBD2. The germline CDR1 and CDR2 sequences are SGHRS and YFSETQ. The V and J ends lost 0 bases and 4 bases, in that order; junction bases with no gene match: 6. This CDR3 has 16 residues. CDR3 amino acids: CASSLEGSGNYNEQFF. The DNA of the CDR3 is TGCGCCAGCAGCTTGGAGGGTAGCGGGAATTACAATGAGCAGTTCTTC.

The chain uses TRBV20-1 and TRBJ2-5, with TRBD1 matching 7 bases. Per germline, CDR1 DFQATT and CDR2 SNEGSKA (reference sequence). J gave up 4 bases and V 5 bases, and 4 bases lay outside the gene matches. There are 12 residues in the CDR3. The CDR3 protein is CSAVRQGETQYF. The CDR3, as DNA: TGCAGTGCTGTTAGACAGGGAGAGACCCAGTACTTC.

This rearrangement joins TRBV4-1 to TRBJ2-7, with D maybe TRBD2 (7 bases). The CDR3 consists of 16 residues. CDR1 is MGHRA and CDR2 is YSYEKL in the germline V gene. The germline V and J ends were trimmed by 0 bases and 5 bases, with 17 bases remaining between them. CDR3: CASSQERGGGSNEQYF. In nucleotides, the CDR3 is TGCGCCAGCAGCCAAGAAAGGGGGGGCGGGAGTAACGAGCAGTACTTC.

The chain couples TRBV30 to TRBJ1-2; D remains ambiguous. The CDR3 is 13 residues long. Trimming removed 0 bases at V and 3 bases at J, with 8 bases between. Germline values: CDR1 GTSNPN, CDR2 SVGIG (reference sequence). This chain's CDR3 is CAWSVGSHYGYTF. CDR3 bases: TGTGCCTGGAGTGTAGGGTCACACTATGGCTACACCTTC.

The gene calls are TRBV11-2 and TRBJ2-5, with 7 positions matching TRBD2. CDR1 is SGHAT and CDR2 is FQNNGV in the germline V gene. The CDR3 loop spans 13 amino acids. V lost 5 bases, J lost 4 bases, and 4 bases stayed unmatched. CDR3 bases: TGTGCCAGCAGCCTTAGCGGGCGAGAGACCCAGTACTTC. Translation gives CASSLSGRETQYF.

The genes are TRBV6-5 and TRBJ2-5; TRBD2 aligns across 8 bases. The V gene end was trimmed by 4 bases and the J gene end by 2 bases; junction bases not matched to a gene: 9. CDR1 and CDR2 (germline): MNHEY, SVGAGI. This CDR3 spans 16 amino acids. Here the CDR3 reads CASSFPSGRGQETQYF. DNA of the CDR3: TGTGCCAGCAGTTTCCCCTCCGGGAGGGGGCAAGAGACCCAGTACTTC.

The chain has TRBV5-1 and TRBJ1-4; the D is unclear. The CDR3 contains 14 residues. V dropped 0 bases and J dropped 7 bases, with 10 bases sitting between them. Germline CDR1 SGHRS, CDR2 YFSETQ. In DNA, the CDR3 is TGCGCCAGCAGCTTGGGGTCCGAGGGTGAAAAACTGTTTTTT. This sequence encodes CASSLGSEGEKLFF.

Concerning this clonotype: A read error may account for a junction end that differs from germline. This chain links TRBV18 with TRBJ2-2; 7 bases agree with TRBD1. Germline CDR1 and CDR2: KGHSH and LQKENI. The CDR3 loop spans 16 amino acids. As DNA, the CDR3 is TGTGCCATCTCACCCACTGAGGGGGCCTACACCGGGGAGCTGTTTTTT. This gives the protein CAISPTEGAYTGELFF.

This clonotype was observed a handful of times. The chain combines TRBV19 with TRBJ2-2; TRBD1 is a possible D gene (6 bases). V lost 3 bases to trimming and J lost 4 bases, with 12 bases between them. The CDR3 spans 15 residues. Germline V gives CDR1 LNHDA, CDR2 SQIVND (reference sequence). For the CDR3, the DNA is TGTGCCAGTAGTATCCAGCAGGGGACCACCGGGGAGCTGTTTTTT. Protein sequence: CASSIQQGTTGELFF.

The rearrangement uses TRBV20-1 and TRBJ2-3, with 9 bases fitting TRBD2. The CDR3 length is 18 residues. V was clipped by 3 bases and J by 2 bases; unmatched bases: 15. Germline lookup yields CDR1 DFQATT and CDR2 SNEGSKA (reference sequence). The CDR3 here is CSASTGSGSRPFTDTQYF. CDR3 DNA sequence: TGCAGTGCTAGTACGGGTAGCGGGAGTCGTCCCTTCACAGATACGCAGTATTTT.

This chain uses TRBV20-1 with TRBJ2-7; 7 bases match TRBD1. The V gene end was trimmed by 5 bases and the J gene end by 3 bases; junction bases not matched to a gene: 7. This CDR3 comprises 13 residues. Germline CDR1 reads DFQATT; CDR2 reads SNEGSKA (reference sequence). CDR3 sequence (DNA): TGCAGTGCTTTCCGGGACAGTGGCTACGAGCAGTACTTC. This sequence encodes CSAFRDSGYEQYF.

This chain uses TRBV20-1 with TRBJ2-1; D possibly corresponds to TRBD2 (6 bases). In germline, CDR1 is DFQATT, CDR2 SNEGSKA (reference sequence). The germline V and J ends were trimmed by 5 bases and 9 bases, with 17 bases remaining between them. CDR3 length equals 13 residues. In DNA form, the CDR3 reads TGCAGTGCTCTGGAAAGCGGGCGGGGTGAGCAGTTCTTC. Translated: CSALESGRGEQFF.

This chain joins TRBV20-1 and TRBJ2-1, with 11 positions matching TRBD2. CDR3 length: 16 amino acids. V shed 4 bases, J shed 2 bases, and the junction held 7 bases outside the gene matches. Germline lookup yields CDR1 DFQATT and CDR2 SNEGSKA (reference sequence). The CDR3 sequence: CSAMGLAGGTYNEQFF. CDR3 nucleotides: TGCAGTGCTATGGGGCTAGCGGGAGGCACCTACAATGAGCAGTTCTTC.

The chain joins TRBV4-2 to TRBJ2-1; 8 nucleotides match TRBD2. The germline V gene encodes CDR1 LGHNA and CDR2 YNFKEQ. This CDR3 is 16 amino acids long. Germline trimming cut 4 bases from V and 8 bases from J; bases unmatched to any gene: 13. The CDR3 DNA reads TGTGCCAGCAGCCCCCTTATAGCGGGATACCAGGATGAGCAGTTCTTC. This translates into CASSPLIAGYQDEQFF.

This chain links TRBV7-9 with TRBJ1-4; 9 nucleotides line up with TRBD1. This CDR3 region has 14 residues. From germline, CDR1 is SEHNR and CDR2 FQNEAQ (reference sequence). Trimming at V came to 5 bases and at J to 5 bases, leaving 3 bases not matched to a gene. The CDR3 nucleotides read TGTGCCAGCAGCCCCGGGACAGGGAATGAAAAACTGTTTTTT. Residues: CASSPGTGNEKLFF.

The CDR3 reads CSVGGQGGSYNEQFF. CDR3 nucleotide sequence: TGCAGCGTTGGGGGACAGGGGGGCTCCTACAATGAGCAGTTCTTC. The chain employs TRBV29-1 and TRBJ2-1; TRBD1 agrees at 11 bases. The CDR3 is 15 residues long. The ends lost 4 bases at V and 0 bases at J; junction bases unmatched: 2. Germline CDR1 and CDR2: SQVTM and ANQGSEA.

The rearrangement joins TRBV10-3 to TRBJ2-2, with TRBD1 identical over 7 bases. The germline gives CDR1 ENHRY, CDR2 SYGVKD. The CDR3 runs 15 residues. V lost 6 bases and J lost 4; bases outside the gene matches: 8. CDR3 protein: CAIRRDSQSTGELFF. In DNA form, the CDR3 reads TGTGCCATCAGACGGGACAGCCAATCCACCGGGGAGCTGTTTTTT.

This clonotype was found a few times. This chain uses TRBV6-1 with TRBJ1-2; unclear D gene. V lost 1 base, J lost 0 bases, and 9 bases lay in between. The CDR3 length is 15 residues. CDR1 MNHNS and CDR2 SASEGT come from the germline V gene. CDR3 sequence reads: CASSEGTAANYGYTF. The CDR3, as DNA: TGTGCCAGCAGTGAAGGTACGGCAGCTAACTATGGCTACACCTTC.

The CDR3 DNA reads TGTGCCAGCGGGGGGTCCCAAGAGACCCAGTACTTC. This encodes CASGGSQETQYF. The chain employs TRBV6-1 and TRBJ2-5, with D tentatively TRBD2 (6 bases). The CDR3 contains 12 residues. The germline gives CDR1 MNHNS, CDR2 SASEGT. V dropped 8 bases and J dropped 1 base, with 8 bases sitting between them.

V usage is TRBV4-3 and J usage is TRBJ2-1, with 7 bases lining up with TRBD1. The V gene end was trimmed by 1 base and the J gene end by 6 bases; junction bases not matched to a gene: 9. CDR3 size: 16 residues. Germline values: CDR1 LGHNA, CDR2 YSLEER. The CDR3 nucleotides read TGCGCCAGCAGCCAAGTTGGAAGGGGGCGGGTCAATGAGCAGTTCTTC. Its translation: CASSQVGRGRVNEQFF.

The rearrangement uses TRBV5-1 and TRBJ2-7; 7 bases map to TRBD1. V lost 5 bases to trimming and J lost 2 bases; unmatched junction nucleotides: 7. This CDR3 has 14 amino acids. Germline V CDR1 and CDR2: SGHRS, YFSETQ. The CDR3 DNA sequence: TGCGCCAGCAGAACCGGGACAGCCGCCTACGAGCAGTACTTC. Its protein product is CASRTGTAAYEQYF.

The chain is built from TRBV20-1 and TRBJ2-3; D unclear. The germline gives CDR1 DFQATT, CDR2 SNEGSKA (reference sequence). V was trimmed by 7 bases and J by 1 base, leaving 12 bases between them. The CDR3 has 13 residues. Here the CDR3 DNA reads TGCAGTGAGGGCGAGGTGGGCACAGATACGCAGTATTTT. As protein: CSEGEVGTDTQYF.

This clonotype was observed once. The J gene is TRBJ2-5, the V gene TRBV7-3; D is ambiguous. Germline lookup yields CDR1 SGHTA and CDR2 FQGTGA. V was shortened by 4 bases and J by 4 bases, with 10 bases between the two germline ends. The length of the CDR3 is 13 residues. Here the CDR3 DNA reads TGTGCCAGCAGCTCCACCGACGGAGAGACCCAGTACTTC. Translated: CASSSTDGETQYF.

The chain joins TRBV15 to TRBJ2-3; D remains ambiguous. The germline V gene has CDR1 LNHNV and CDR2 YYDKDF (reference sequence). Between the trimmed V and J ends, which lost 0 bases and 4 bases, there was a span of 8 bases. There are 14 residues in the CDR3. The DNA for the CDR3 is TGTGCCACCAGCAGAGACCTTGCTGCAGATACGCAGTATTTT. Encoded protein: CATSRDLAADTQYF.

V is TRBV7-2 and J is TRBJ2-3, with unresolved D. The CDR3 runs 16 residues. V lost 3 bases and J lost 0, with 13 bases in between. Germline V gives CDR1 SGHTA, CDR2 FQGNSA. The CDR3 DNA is TGTGCCAGCAGCTTCTATGTCGGGCTTAGCACAGATACGCAGTATTTT. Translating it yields CASSFYVGLSTDTQYF.

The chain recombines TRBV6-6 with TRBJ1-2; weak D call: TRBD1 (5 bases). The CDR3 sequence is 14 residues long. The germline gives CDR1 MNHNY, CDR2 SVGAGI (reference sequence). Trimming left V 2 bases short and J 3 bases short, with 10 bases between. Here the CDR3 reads CASSYDGADYGYTF. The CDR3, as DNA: TGTGCCAGCAGTTACGATGGGGCTGACTATGGCTACACCTTC.